This T cell receptor beta chain came from a study of quantifying T cell responses using KT2 cells. The wider study: Reverse transcription used primers in the TCR alpha and beta constant regions.

Trimming took 4 bases from V and 10 from J, leaving 14 bases between them. The CDR3 loop spans 13 amino acids. CDR1 and CDR2 from the germline V gene are LGHDT and YNNKEL (reference sequence). A single-stranded UMI oligo with SP2 sequence was ligated to cDNA 3' ends. An equimolar mix of RC1.1 and RC1.2 primed the beta chain across TRBC1 and TRBC2. TCR alpha and beta chains were handled separately starting at the second PCR. TCRdb passed the UMI-ligation and nested PCR reads through MiXCR, listing each CDR3 protein once. Of approximately 60,000 distinct CDR3 sequences in the sample, around an eighth were seen once. KT2, a clone with a known TCR, was spiked into unfractionated PBMC.

The gene calls are TRBV3-1 and TRBJ2-1, with D perhaps TRBD2 (5 bases). This receptor was obtained from a human donor. The sample was PBMCs spiked with cells of the T cell clone KT2. Written as DNA, the CDR3 is TGTGCCAGCAGCCCAGGCCTCAGCGGAGAGCAGTTCTTC. The encoded protein is CASSPGLSGEQFF.